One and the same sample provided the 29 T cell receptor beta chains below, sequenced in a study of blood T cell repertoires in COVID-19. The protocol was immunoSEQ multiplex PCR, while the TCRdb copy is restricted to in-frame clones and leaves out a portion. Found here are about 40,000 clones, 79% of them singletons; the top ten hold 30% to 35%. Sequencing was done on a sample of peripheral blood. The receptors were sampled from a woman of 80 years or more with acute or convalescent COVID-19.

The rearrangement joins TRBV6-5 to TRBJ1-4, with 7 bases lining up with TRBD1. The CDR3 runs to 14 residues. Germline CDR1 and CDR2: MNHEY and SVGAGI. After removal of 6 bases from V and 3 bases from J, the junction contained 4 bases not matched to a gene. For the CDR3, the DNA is TGTGCCAGCAGGACAGGGTGGGCTAATGAAAAACTGTTTTTT. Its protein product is CASRTGWANEKLFF.

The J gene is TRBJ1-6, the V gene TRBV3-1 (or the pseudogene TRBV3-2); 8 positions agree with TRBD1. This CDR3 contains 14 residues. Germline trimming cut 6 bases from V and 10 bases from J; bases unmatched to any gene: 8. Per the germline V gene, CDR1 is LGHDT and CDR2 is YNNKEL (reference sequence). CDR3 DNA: TGTGCCAGCAGGGATCAGGGGGCTGAATCACCCCTCCACTTT. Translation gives CASRDQGAESPLHF.

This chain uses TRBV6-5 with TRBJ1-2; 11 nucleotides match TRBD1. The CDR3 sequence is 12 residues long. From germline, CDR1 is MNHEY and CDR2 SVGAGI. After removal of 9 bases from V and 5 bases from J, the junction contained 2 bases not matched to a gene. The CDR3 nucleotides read TGTGCCAGGGACAGGGGGCGTTATGGCTACACCTTC. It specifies CARDRGRYGYTF.

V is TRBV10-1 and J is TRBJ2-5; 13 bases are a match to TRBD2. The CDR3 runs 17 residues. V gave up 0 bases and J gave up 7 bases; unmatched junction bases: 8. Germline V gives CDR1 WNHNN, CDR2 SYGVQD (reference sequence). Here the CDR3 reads CASSESTGLAGEATQYF. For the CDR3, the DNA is TGCGCCAGCAGTGAGTCGACTGGACTAGCGGGAGAGGCGACCCAGTACTTC.

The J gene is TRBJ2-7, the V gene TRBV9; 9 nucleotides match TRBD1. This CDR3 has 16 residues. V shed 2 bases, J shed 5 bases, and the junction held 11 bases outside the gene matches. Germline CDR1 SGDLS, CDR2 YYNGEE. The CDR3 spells CASSVRQGVDPHEQYF. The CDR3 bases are TGTGCCAGCAGCGTCAGACAGGGGGTGGATCCCCACGAGCAGTACTTC.

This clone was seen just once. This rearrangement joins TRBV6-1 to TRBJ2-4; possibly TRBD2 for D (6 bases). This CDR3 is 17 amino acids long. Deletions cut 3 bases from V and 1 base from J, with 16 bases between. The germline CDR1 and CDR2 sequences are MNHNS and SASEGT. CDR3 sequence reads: CASSESFAGRAKNIQYF. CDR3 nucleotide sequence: TGTGCCAGCAGTGAGTCCTTTGCGGGGAGGGCCAAAAACATTCAGTACTTC.

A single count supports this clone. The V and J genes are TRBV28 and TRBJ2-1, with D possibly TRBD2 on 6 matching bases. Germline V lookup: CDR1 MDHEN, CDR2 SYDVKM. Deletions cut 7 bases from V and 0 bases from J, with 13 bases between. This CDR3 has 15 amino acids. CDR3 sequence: CASTWAGISYNEQFF. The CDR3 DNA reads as TGTGCCAGCACTTGGGCGGGGATCTCCTACAATGAGCAGTTCTTC.

CDR3 nucleotides: TGTGCCAGCAGCGTGACTAGCGGGACGGAGACCCAGTACTTC. Amino acid sequence: CASSVTSGTETQYF. The chain uses TRBV9 and TRBJ2-5; TRBD2 matches at 11 bases. CDR1 and CDR2 (germline): SGDLS, YYNGEE. V lost 2 bases and J lost 5; bases outside the gene matches: 2. The CDR3 sequence is 14 residues long.

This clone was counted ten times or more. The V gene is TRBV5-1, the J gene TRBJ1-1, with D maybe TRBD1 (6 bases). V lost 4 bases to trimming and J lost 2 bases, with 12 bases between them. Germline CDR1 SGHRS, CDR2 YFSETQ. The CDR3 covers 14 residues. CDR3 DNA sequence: TGCGCCAGCAGCACGGGACATTTTAACACTGAAGCTTTCTTT. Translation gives CASSTGHFNTEAFF.

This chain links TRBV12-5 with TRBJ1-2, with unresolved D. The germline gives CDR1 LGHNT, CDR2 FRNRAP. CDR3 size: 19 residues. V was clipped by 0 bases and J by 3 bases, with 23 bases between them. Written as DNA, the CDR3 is TGTGCTAGTGGTTTGGTAAGGTCGAACAGAGGGCATGCGGACTATGGCTACACCTTC. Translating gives CASGLVRSNRGHADYGYTF.

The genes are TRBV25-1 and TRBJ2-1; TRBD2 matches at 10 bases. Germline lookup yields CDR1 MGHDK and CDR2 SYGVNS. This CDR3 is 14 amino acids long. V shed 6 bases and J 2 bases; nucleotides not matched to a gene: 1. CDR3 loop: CASSLAGAYNEQFF. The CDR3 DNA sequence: TGTGCCAGCAGCCTAGCGGGAGCCTACAATGAGCAGTTCTTC.

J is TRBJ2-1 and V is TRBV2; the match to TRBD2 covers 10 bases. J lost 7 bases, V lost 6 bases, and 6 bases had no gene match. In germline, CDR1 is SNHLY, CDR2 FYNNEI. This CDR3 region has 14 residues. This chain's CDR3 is CASRFLAGVNEQFF. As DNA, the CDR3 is TGTGCCAGCAGGTTTCTAGCGGGAGTGAATGAGCAGTTCTTC.

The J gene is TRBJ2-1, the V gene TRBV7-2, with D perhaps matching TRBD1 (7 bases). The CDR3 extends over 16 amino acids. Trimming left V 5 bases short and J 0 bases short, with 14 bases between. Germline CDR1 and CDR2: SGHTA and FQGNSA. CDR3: CASSAGQPSSYNEQFF. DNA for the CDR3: TGTGCCAGCAGCGCGGGACAGCCGAGCTCCTACAATGAGCAGTTCTTC. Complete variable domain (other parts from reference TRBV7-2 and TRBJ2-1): GAGVSQSPSNKVTEKGKDVELRCDPISGHTALYWYRQSLGQGLEFLIYFQGNSAPDKSGLPSDRFSAERTGGSVSTLTIQRTQQEDSAVYLCASSAGQPSSYNEQFFGPGTRLTVL.

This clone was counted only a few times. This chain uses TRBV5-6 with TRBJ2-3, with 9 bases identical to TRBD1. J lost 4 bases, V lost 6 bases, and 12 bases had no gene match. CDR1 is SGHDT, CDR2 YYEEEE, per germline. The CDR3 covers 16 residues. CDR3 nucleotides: TGTGCCAGCACCCTTCCTGGACAGGGGAGTGCAGATACGCAGTATTTT. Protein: CASTLPGQGSADTQYF.

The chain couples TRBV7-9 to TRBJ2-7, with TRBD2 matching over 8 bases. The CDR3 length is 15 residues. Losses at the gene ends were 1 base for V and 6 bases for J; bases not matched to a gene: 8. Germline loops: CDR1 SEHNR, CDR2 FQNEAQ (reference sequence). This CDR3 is CASSLGAGGTLEQYF. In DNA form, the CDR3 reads TGTGCCAGCAGCTTAGGGGCGGGAGGAACACTCGAGCAGTACTTC.

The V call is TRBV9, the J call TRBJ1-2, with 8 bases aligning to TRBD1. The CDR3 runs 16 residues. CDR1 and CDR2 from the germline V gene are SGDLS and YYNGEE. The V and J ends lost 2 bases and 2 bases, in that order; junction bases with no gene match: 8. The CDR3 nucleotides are TGTGCCAGCAGCGTTGAGGACAGGGCATACAACTATGGCTACACCTTC. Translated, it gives CASSVEDRAYNYGYTF.

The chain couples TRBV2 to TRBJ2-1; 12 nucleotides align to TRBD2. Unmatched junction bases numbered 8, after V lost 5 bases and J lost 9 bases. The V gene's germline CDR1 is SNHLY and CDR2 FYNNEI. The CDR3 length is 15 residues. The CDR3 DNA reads TGTGCCAGCAGTATGACTAGCGGGAGACTTAGTGAGCAGTTCTTC. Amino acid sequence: CASSMTSGRLSEQFF.

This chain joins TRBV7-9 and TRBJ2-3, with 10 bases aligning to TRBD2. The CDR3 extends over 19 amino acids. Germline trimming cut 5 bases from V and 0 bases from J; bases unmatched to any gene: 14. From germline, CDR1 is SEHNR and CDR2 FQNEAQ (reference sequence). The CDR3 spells CASSRRKLAGGASTDTQYF. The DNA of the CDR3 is TGTGCCAGCAGCCGGAGGAAATTAGCGGGGGGTGCTAGCACAGATACGCAGTATTTT.

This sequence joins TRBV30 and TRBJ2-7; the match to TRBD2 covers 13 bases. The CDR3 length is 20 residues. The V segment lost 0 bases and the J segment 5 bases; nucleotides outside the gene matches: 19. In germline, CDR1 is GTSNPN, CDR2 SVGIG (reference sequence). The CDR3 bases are TGTGCCTGGAGTGTACAGGGTCGAATGACTAGCGGGAGGCCGTGGGACGAGCAGTACTTC. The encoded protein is CAWSVQGRMTSGRPWDEQYF.

CDR3 residues: CATSGSPGLAEDEQFF. CDR3 DNA sequence: TGTGCCACCAGCGGTTCACCGGGACTAGCGGAAGATGAGCAGTTCTTC. The chain recombines TRBV15 with TRBJ2-1, with 11 nucleotides matching TRBD2. Germline V gives CDR1 LNHNV, CDR2 YYDKDF (reference sequence). CDR3 length: 16 amino acids. Trimming took 5 bases from V and 8 from J; bases not matched to a gene: 11.

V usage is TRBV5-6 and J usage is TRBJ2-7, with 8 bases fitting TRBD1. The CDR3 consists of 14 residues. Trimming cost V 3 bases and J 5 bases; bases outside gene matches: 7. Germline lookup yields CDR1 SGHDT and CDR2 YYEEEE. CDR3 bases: TGTGCCAGCAGCTCCACAGGGGGTCGGGACGAGCAGTACTTC. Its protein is CASSSTGGRDEQYF.

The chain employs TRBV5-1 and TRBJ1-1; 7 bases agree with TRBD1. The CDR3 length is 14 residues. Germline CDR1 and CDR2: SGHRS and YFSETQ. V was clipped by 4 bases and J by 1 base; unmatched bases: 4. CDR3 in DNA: TGCGCCAGCAGCAGGCAGGGGGAGAACACTGAAGCTTTCTTT. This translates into CASSRQGENTEAFF.

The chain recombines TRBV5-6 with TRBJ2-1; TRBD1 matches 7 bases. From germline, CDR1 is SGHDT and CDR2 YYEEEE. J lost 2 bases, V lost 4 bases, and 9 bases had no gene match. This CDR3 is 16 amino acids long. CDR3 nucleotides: TGTGCCAGCAGCGATCCGACAGGGTGGACCTACAATGAGCAGTTCTTC. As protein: CASSDPTGWTYNEQFF. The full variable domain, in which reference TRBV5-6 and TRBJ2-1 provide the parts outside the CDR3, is DAGVTQSPTHLIKTRGQQVTLRCSPKSGHDTVSWYQQALGQGPQFIFQYYEEEERQRGNFPDRFSGHQFPNYSSELNVNALLLGDSALYLCASSDPTGWTYNEQFFGPGTRLTVL.

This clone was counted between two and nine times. The CDR3 DNA is TGTGCCAGCAGTTACGGGGGGGTAGCGACCACTGAAGCTTTCTTT. Residues: CASSYGGVATTEAFF. The chain carries TRBV6-6 and TRBJ1-1, with a possible D match to TRBD1 (5 bases). Looked up from germline, CDR1 is MNHNY and CDR2 is SVGAGI (reference sequence). V was shortened by 2 bases and J by 4 bases, with 14 bases between the two germline ends. The CDR3 is 15 residues long.

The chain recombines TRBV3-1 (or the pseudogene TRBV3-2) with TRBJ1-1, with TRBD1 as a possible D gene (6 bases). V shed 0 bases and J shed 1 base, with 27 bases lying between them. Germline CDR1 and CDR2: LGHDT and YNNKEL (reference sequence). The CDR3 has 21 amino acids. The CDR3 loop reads CASSQDRDTLWSRPSNTEAFF. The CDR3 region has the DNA TGTGCCAGCAGCCAAGATCGGGACACTCTCTGGAGCAGGCCCTCGAACACTGAAGCTTTCTTT.

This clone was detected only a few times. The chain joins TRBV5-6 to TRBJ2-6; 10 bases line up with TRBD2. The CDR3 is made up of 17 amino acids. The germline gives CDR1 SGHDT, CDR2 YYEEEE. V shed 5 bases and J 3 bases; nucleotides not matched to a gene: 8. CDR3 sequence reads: CASSGLAGVFGANVLTF. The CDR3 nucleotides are TGTGCCAGCAGTGGGCTAGCGGGGGTTTTTGGGGCCAACGTCCTGACTTTC.

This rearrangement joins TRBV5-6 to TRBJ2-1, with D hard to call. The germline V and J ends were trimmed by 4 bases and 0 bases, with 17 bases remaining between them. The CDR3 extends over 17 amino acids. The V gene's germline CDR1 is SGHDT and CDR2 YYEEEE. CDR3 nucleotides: TGTGCCAGCAGCCCTCCGAGTAGTTCGAGCTCCTACAATGAGCAGTTCTTC. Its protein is CASSPPSSSSSYNEQFF.

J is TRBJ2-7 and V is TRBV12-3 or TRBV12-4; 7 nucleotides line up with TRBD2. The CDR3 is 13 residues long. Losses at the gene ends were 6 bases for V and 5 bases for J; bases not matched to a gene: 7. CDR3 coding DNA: TGTGCCAGCAGACTGGGGGAGGGCCACGAGCAGTACTTC. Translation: CASRLGEGHEQYF.

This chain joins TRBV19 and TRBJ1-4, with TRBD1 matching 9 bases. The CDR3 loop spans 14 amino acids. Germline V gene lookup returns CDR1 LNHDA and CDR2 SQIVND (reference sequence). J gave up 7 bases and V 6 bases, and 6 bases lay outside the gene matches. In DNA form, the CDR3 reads TGTGCCAGTAGCTGGGACAGGGAGAGTGAAAAACTGTTTTTT. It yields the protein CASSWDRESEKLFF.